The subject of this entry is one T cell receptor beta chain. This sample is drawn from a study of prognosis after radiotherapy for stage I lung cancer. This CDR3 has 13 amino acids. Trimming removed 8 bases from V and 4 bases from J, with 11 bases in between. Germline CDR1 reads MNHNS; CDR2 reads SASEGT. The study amplified the TCR beta CDR3 region from genomic DNA. This amplification was carried out by two rounds of multiplex PCR. Primers specific to each TRBV and TRBJ gene drove first-round PCR. For its second round, the PCR relied on universal primers. TCRdb re-called the multiplex PCR reads with MiXCR, one entry per CDR3 protein. Among some 16,000 distinct CDR3 sequences listed, over 25% were seen once.

Sequenced here: PBMCs, sampled before or after stereotactic body radiation therapy (not recorded which). The clonotype was recovered from a donor older than 45 with non-small cell lung cancer. The chain has TRBV6-1 and TRBJ2-2, with D maybe TRBD1 (5 bases). The DNA of the CDR3 is TGTGCCAGCGGGGCTACGACCACCGGGGAGCTGTTTTTT. Translated, it gives CASGATTTGELFF.